This entry lists 28 T cell receptor beta chains sequenced from one sample in a study of T-cell memory formation after mild COVID-19. A single record per CDR3 protein comes from TCRdb applying MiXCR to the 5' RACE reads. The sample shows some 600,000 distinct CDR3 sequences, 17% of them seen only once. Sequencing used PBMCs or a T cell subset sorted from them (not recorded which). All receptors come from an adult woman who had mild COVID-19 (a few samples of this study predate the infection). Cell type and time point are not known.

The chain uses TRBV20-1 and TRBJ2-3; 10 positions match TRBD1. The CDR3 contains 14 residues. CDR1 and CDR2 (germline): DFQATT, SNEGSKA (reference sequence). Trimming cost V 4 bases and J 2 bases; bases outside gene matches: 3. CDR3 protein: CSATGTGDTDTQYF. DNA for the CDR3: TGCAGTGCTACCGGGACAGGGGACACAGATACGCAGTATTTT.

This clonotype was seen only a few times. The rearrangement uses TRBV24-1 and TRBJ1-1, with D possibly matching TRBD1 (6 bases). The CDR3 length is 15 residues. Per the germline V gene, CDR1 is KGHDR and CDR2 is SFDVKD. The V gene lost 6 bases and the J gene lost 5 bases, with 18 bases spanning the gap. The CDR3 nucleotides read TGTGCCACCAGTCGGGGGGGCAACGGGGGGACTGAAGCTTTCTTT. It encodes CATSRGGNGGTEAFF.

This clonotype turned up a few times. V gene TRBV18 combines with J gene TRBJ1-2; D may be TRBD1 (5 bases). CDR1 is KGHSH, CDR2 LQKENI, per germline. The V end lost 6 bases, the J end lost 5 bases, and 13 bases lay between the germline ends. The CDR3 has 13 residues. In DNA form, the CDR3 reads TGTGCCAGCTCCCCGGACGGGGCGTATGGCTACACCTTC. Its protein product is CASSPDGAYGYTF.

The V and J genes are TRBV2 and TRBJ1-5; D call uncertain. Trimming took 4 bases from V and 3 from J, leaving 7 bases between them. The CDR3 runs to 13 residues. Germline V CDR1 and CDR2: SNHLY, FYNNEI. CDR3 loop: CASSGFINQPQHF. CDR3 sequence (DNA): TGTGCCAGCAGTGGGTTCATCAATCAGCCCCAGCATTTT.

The CDR3 here is CSARRAERGGYEQYF. CDR3 nucleotides: TGCAGTGCTAGAAGGGCGGAGCGGGGGGGATACGAGCAGTACTTC. The chain recombines TRBV20-1 with TRBJ2-7, with TRBD2 matching 10 bases. Germline CDR1 DFQATT, CDR2 SNEGSKA (reference sequence). V gave up 2 bases and J gave up 4 bases; unmatched junction bases: 8. The CDR3 runs 15 residues.

This clonotype was observed a few times. The chain couples TRBV19 to TRBJ2-1; 11 nucleotides match TRBD1. V was clipped by 5 bases and J by 9 bases; unmatched bases: 6. The CDR3 is made up of 14 amino acids. Germline V gene lookup returns CDR1 LNHDA and CDR2 SQIVND (reference sequence). The CDR3 region is CASSPWTGGLEQFF. The CDR3 nucleotides are TGTGCCAGTAGTCCCTGGACAGGGGGCCTTGAGCAGTTCTTC. Full variable domain (missing parts from reference TRBV19 and TRBJ2-1): DGGITQSPKYLFRKEGQNVTLSCEQNLNHDAMYWYRQDPGQGLRLIYYSQIVNDFQKGDIAEGYSVSREKKESFPLTVTSAQKNPTAFYLCASSPWTGGLEQFFGPGTRLTVL.

CDR3 residues: CASSLLASYEQYF. In DNA form, the CDR3 reads TGTGCCAGCAGCTTGCTTGCCAGCTACGAGCAGTACTTC. V and J are TRBV5-5 and TRBJ2-7; D is unresolved. With 1 base removed from V and 3 bases from J, the gap between germline ends came to 8 bases. This CDR3 is 13 amino acids long. CDR1 and CDR2 (germline): SGHKS, YYEKEE (reference sequence).

The J gene is TRBJ1-3, the V gene TRBV20-1; tentatively, D is TRBD1 (5 bases). V lost 6 bases, J lost 0 bases, and 12 bases lay in between. This CDR3 contains 14 residues. Germline CDR1 reads DFQATT; CDR2 reads SNEGSKA (reference sequence). In DNA, the CDR3 is TGCAGTGCCCCCGACAGTCTCTCTGGAAACACCATATATTTT. Translating gives CSAPDSLSGNTIYF.

V gene TRBV7-2 combines with J gene TRBJ2-1; unclear D gene. The germline V and J ends were trimmed by 3 bases and 12 bases, with 12 bases remaining between them. CDR1 is SGHTA, CDR2 FQGNSA, per germline. The CDR3 is 12 amino acids. The CDR3 nucleotides are TGTGCCAGCAGCTTGAGTGTCGGGTTGCAGTTCTTC. Residues: CASSLSVGLQFF.

This clonotype showed up just a few times. The chain has TRBV4-2 and TRBJ2-3; 10 nucleotides line up with TRBD2. J gave up 6 bases and V 1 base, and 10 bases lay outside the gene matches. Germline V gives CDR1 LGHNA, CDR2 YNFKEQ. The CDR3 sequence is 17 residues long. The DNA of the CDR3 is TGTGCCAGCAGCCAAGCACGGCTAGCGGGAGAGGCTGATACGCAGTATTTT. Translating gives CASSQARLAGEADTQYF.

The rearrangement joins TRBV20-1 to TRBJ2-7; D ambiguous. The CDR3 has 12 amino acids. Germline-derived CDR1 and CDR2 are DFQATT and SNEGSKA (reference sequence). With 0 bases removed from V and 2 bases from J, the gap between germline ends came to 5 bases. The CDR3, as DNA: TGCAGTGCTAGAGACAGCGCCTACGAGCAGTACTTC. It translates to CSARDSAYEQYF.

This clonotype was seen ten or more times. The CDR3 is CASSLLRSETSGYNEQFF. CDR3 DNA sequence: TGTGCCAGCAGCTTACTCAGGAGTGAGACTAGCGGTTACAATGAGCAGTTCTTC. This rearrangement joins TRBV7-9 to TRBJ2-1; 9 nucleotides align to TRBD2. The CDR3 is 18 residues long. CDR1 SEHNR and CDR2 FQNEAQ come from the germline V gene (reference sequence). V lost 2 bases and J lost 4; bases outside the gene matches: 12. Full variable domain (rest looked up from reference TRBV7-9 and TRBJ2-1): DTGVSQNPRHKITKRGQNVTFRCDPISEHNRLYWYRQTLGQGPEFLTYFQNEAQLEKSRLLSDRFSAERPKGSFSTLEIQRTEQGDSAMYLCASSLLRSETSGYNEQFFGPGTRLTVL.

This clonotype was detected only a few times. The gene calls are TRBV7-6 and TRBJ2-1; D assignment may be TRBD1 or TRBD2 (5 bases each). Germline V gene sequence: CDR1 SGHVS, CDR2 FNYEAQ. Trimming took off 0 bases at V and 5 bases at J, with 17 bases between the two ends. The CDR3 sequence is 17 residues long. CDR3 in DNA: TGTGCCAGCAGCTTAGCCACTGTCTGGGGGAAGGACAATGAGCAGTTCTTC. Protein product: CASSLATVWGKDNEQFF.

Only a few counts were recorded for this clonotype. The chain combines TRBV29-1 with TRBJ2-7, with TRBD1 identical over 8 bases. This CDR3 is built from 12 residues. Germline loops: CDR1 SQVTM, CDR2 ANQGSEA. V trimming: 7 bases; J trimming: 2 bases; junction bases outside the gene matches: 4. The CDR3 here is CSGRTGPYEQYF. The CDR3 nucleotides are TGCAGCGGACGGACAGGGCCCTACGAGCAGTACTTC.

The chain couples TRBV7-9 to TRBJ2-4; D assignment may be TRBD1 or TRBD2 (5 bases each). Germline-derived CDR1 and CDR2 are SEHNR and FQNEAQ (reference sequence). The CDR3 contains 16 residues. V was clipped by 0 bases and J by 8 bases, with 17 bases between them. The CDR3, as DNA: TGTGCCAGCAGCTTAGCTCCCCCCGGGGCGGCGGACATTCAGTACTTC. Protein sequence: CASSLAPPGAADIQYF.

This clonotype was seen a few times. The V and J genes are TRBV3-1 and TRBJ2-3; D remains ambiguous. V was pared by 1 base and J by 2 bases, with 7 bases between. CDR1 is LGHDT, CDR2 YNNKEL, per germline (reference sequence). CDR3 length: 14 amino acids. As DNA, the CDR3 is TGTGCCAGCAGCCAAGGCGGCTTCACAGATACGCAGTATTTT. This gives the protein CASSQGGFTDTQYF.

The V and J genes are TRBV20-1 and TRBJ2-1; no firm D call. Deletions cut 3 bases from V and 4 bases from J, with 7 bases between. The CDR3 extends over 12 amino acids. Germline loops: CDR1 DFQATT, CDR2 SNEGSKA (reference sequence). The CDR3 loop is CSASAYYNEQFF. DNA for the CDR3: TGCAGTGCTAGCGCTTATTACAATGAGCAGTTCTTC.

V usage is TRBV5-1 and J usage is TRBJ2-7; 10 bases map to TRBD2. V was pared by 2 bases and J by 4 bases, with 6 bases of the junction left unmatched. The CDR3 is 15 amino acids. Germline values: CDR1 SGHRS, CDR2 YFSETQ. In nucleotides, the CDR3 is TGCGCCAGCAGCTTTGCTAGCGGGAGTAATTACGAGCAGTACTTC. Its translation is CASSFASGSNYEQYF.

This clonotype came up a few times. This rearrangement joins TRBV4-1 to TRBJ2-5, with D possibly being TRBD1 (5 bases). The ends were cut back, 0 bases at V and 1 base at J, with 18 bases in the middle. CDR1 and CDR2 (germline): MGHRA, YSYEKL. CDR3 length equals 18 residues. CDR3 protein: CASSQDRVRVRGQETQYF. Here the CDR3 DNA reads TGCGCCAGCAGCCAAGATCGAGTCAGGGTGCGAGGCCAAGAGACCCAGTACTTC.

This clonotype was recorded a few times. The chain links TRBV6-1 to TRBJ1-2, with 8 bases matching TRBD1. CDR3 size: 16 residues. Germline V CDR1 and CDR2: MNHNS, SASEGT. V gave up 1 base and J gave up 5 bases; unmatched junction bases: 9. The chain's CDR3 is CASSEEGQGKSYGYTF. The CDR3 DNA reads TGTGCCAGCAGTGAAGAAGGACAGGGCAAAAGTTATGGCTACACCTTC.

This clonotype was detected ten times or more. This sequence joins TRBV6-6 and TRBJ2-3; 8 bases are a match to TRBD2. CDR1 and CDR2 (germline): MNHNY, SVGAGI (reference sequence). CDR3 length: 17 amino acids. With V trimmed by 1 base and J by 4 bases, 10 bases remained unmatched. The CDR3 nucleotides are TGTGCCAGCAGTTACTTTACCGGGACTAGTGGCGCAGATACGCAGTATTTT. It translates to CASSYFTGTSGADTQYF.

The chain is built from TRBV19 and TRBJ1-6; D unresolved. V gave up 5 bases and J gave up 13 bases, with 15 bases separating them. The CDR3 totals 13 residues. Per the germline V gene, CDR1 is LNHDA and CDR2 is SQIVND (reference sequence). The CDR3: CASSDWGGGPLHF. The CDR3 DNA follows: TGTGCCAGTAGTGACTGGGGTGGAGGGCCCCTCCACTTT.

This chain connects TRBV9 to TRBJ2-3; tentative D call: TRBD1 (5 bases). Trimming left V 2 bases short and J 4 bases short, with 11 bases between. CDR1 is SGDLS, CDR2 YYNGEE, per germline. This CDR3 contains 14 residues. The CDR3 spells CASSVRQGPDTQYF. CDR3 nucleotides: TGTGCCAGCAGCGTGCGTCAGGGTCCAGATACGCAGTATTTT.

The genes are TRBV5-5 and TRBJ2-7, with TRBD1 matching over 10 bases. This CDR3 is built from 15 residues. J gave up 4 bases and V 4 bases, and 8 bases lay outside the gene matches. CDR1 is SGHKS and CDR2 is YYEKEE in the germline V gene (reference sequence). The CDR3 loop reads CASSISGTGVYEQYF. The CDR3, as DNA: TGTGCCAGCAGCATCTCCGGGACAGGGGTTTACGAGCAGTACTTC.

This clonotype was observed a handful of times. V and J are TRBV12-3 or TRBV12-4 and TRBJ1-2, with D unresolved. CDR3 length: 14 residues. Trimming removed 2 bases at V and 4 bases at J, with 11 bases between. The CDR3 DNA sequence: TGTGCCAGCAGTTTATCGGTACGGATCTATGGCTACACCTTC. It codes for CASSLSVRIYGYTF.

Here the CDR3 DNA reads TGTGCCAGCTCCCGCCCGGAAAGCGGATTCCGCACAGATACGCAGTATTTT. Translation gives CASSRPESGFRTDTQYF. The rearrangement uses TRBV18 and TRBJ2-3; a possible D gene is TRBD2 (5 bases). From germline, CDR1 is KGHSH and CDR2 LQKENI. V was pared by 6 bases and J by 1 base, with 20 bases between. The length of the CDR3 is 17 residues.

There are a few counts of this clonotype. The chain employs TRBV9 and TRBJ2-1, with a possible D match to TRBD2 (6 bases). V shed 0 bases and J shed 3 bases, with 7 bases lying between them. Germline V gene sequence: CDR1 SGDLS, CDR2 YYNGEE. CDR3 length: 14 amino acids. The CDR3 reads CASSVAGVYNEQFF. In DNA form, the CDR3 reads TGTGCCAGCAGCGTAGCGGGAGTCTACAATGAGCAGTTCTTC.

The chain joins TRBV29-1 to TRBJ2-1; no reliable D call. The V gene's germline CDR1 is SQVTM and CDR2 ANQGSEA. This CDR3 spans 11 amino acids. V was clipped by 4 bases and J by 6 bases, with 7 bases between them. The CDR3 reads CSVGSRNEQFF. The CDR3 DNA follows: TGCAGCGTTGGGTCCCGCAATGAGCAGTTCTTC.